These 21 T cell receptor beta chains were sequenced from one sample in a study of metastatic and nonmetastatic thyroid tumors. All patients reached thyroid surgery having received no treatment beforehand. TCRdb recomputed clones from the PCR reads via MiXCR. The table has 35,000 to 40,000 clones, roughly a sixth seen once. Sequenced: tumor tissue. The origin of the receptors is a female donor with papillary thyroid cancer or a benign thyroid nodule (not recorded which). Some clones in this sample may be carry-over from other donors' samples.

This clone was picked up many times. The chain has TRBV5-6 and TRBJ2-6; 7 nucleotides line up with TRBD1. CDR3 length equals 14 residues. Germline CDR1 is SGHDT and CDR2 is YYEEEE. Trimming took 4 bases from V and 7 from J; bases not matched to a gene: 5. The CDR3 DNA sequence: TGTGCCAGCAGCGAGACAGGGCGCGCCAACGTCCTGACTTTC. This encodes CASSETGRANVLTF.

There are many counts of this clone. The chain uses TRBV10-3 and TRBJ2-3; D call uncertain. The V end was cut by 8 bases, the J end by 4 bases, with 16 bases between. The CDR3 is 14 residues long. Germline V CDR1 and CDR2: ENHRY, SYGVKD. The CDR3 loop is CAIAADSKSDTQYF. The CDR3 DNA follows: TGTGCCATCGCGGCAGACTCCAAGTCAGATACGCAGTATTTT.

This clone has at least ten counts. The genes are TRBV27 and TRBJ1-6; 7 nucleotides match TRBD1. CDR1 is MNHEY and CDR2 is SMNVEV in the germline V gene (reference sequence). With 2 bases clipped from V and 10 bases from J, the junction kept 2 bases outside the gene matches. The CDR3 sequence is 13 residues long. CDR3 in amino acids: CASSLDRASPLHF. CDR3 DNA: TGTGCCAGCAGTTTAGACAGGGCCTCACCCCTCCACTTT.

This clone was picked up many times. The V call is TRBV6-1, the J call TRBJ2-1; TRBD1 aligns across 9 bases. With V trimmed by 5 bases and J by 5 bases, 4 bases remained unmatched. The CDR3 covers 14 residues. CDR1 is MNHNS and CDR2 is SASEGT in the germline V gene. CDR3 bases: TGTGCCAGCAGTAGGACAGGGGCCCACAATGAGCAGTTCTTC. It specifies CASSRTGAHNEQFF.

The table lists this clone with many counts. The V and J genes are TRBV10-2 and TRBJ2-3; 9 bases fit TRBD2. CDR1 WSHSY and CDR2 SAAADI come from the germline V gene. The CDR3 is 17 amino acids. The V segment lost 1 base and the J segment 3 bases; nucleotides outside the gene matches: 8. CDR3 in amino acids: CASSEFPVAGETDTQYF. The DNA for the CDR3 is TGCGCCAGCAGTGAGTTTCCTGTAGCGGGAGAGACAGATACGCAGTATTTT.

This clone was counted ten times or more. V usage is TRBV10-3 and J usage is TRBJ1-1; the D is unclear. From germline, CDR1 is ENHRY and CDR2 SYGVKD. The V end lost 4 bases, the J end lost 2 bases, and 8 bases lay between the germline ends. The CDR3 runs 13 residues. CDR3 bases: TGTGCCATCAGTGGTTCGGCTAACACTGAAGCTTTCTTT. This encodes CAISGSANTEAFF.

The rearrangement joins TRBV12-3 or TRBV12-4 to TRBJ1-1, with D perhaps TRBD1 (6 bases). Trimming took 6 bases from V and 11 from J, leaving 22 bases between them. The CDR3 is made up of 14 amino acids. CDR3 in amino acids: CASSPSGTCIMAFF. In nucleotides, the CDR3 is TGTGCCAGCAGCCCATCCGGGACATGTATTATGGCTTTCTTT.

This clone occurred many times. The chain joins TRBV2 to TRBJ1-1; D ambiguous. The CDR3 sequence is 12 residues long. Germline V gene lookup returns CDR1 SNHLY and CDR2 FYNNEI. V shed 10 bases and J shed 0 bases, with 9 bases lying between them. The CDR3 sequence is CATIEMNTEAFF. The CDR3 DNA is TGTGCCACCATTGAGATGAACACTGAAGCTTTCTTT.

In its sample, this clone was seen many times. The chain has TRBV20-1 and TRBJ1-1; D is undetermined. V lost 0 bases, J lost 5 bases, and 7 bases lay in between. There are 12 residues in the CDR3. The V gene's germline CDR1 is DFQATT and CDR2 SNEGSKA (reference sequence). CDR3 in amino acids: CSARDAPTEAFF. The CDR3 DNA reads as TGCAGTGCTAGAGACGCTCCGACTGAAGCTTTCTTT.

The sample holds many counts of this clone. The chain joins TRBV30 to TRBJ1-2; the D gene is possibly TRBD1 (6 bases). The germline V and J ends were trimmed by 4 bases and 2 bases, with 11 bases remaining between them. The CDR3 is 13 residues long. CDR1 is GTSNPN, CDR2 SVGIG, per germline (reference sequence). In DNA, the CDR3 is TGTGCCTGGAATCCACAGGGCAACTATGGCTACACCTTC. This translates into CAWNPQGNYGYTF. Full variable domain (outside the CDR3, taken from reference TRBV30 and TRBJ1-2): SQTIHQWPATLVQPVGSPLSLECTVEGTSNPNLYWYRQAAGRGLQLLFYSVGIGQISSEVPQNLSASRPQDRQFILSSKKLLLSDSGFYLCAWNPQGNYGYTFGSGTRLTVV.

This clone appeared a few times. The V call is TRBV12-3 or TRBV12-4, the J call TRBJ2-7, with TRBD2 matching 7 bases. The CDR3 consists of 15 residues. Germline trimming cut 3 bases from V and 3 bases from J; bases unmatched to any gene: 8. The CDR3 region has the DNA TGTGCCAGCAGTTTTGGGACTATCGGATACTACGAGCAGTACTTC. Its protein is CASSFGTIGYYEQYF.

The table lists this clone with many counts. The rearrangement joins TRBV7-8 to TRBJ1-1, with D perhaps matching TRBD1 (5 bases). The CDR3 contains 17 residues. The V end lost 2 bases, the J end lost 1 base, and 17 bases lay between the germline ends. Germline values: CDR1 SGHVS, CDR2 FQNEAQ. This CDR3 reads CASSLKWGRQTNTEAFF. In DNA form, the CDR3 reads TGTGCCAGCAGCTTAAAGTGGGGACGACAGACGAACACTGAAGCTTTCTTT.

This clone was seen a few times. The V call is TRBV18, the J call TRBJ1-3; D is uncertain. V lost 8 bases, J lost 0 bases, and 11 bases lay in between. In germline, CDR1 is KGHSH, CDR2 LQKENI. The CDR3 extends over 14 amino acids. This chain's CDR3 is CASAPRDSGNTIYF. The CDR3 DNA reads as TGTGCCAGCGCGCCTAGAGACTCTGGAAACACCATATATTTT.

This clone came up many times. A single base separates this from a much larger clone, so it may be a read error. The rearrangement joins TRBV12-3 or TRBV12-4 to TRBJ2-2; a possible D gene is TRBD1 (6 bases). The CDR3 extends over 14 amino acids. The CDR3 is CASSSDGDTRELFF. DNA for the CDR3: TGTGCCAGCAGTTCGGACGGGGACACCAGGGAGCTGTTTTTT.

This clone was detected ten times or more. The chain is built from TRBV5-1 and TRBJ1-2; D ambiguous. V lost 0 bases and J 8 bases, leaving 17 bases between the germline ends. The CDR3 runs 15 residues. Germline V gene data show CDR1 as SGHRS and CDR2 as YFSETQ. The CDR3 DNA is TGCGCCAGCAGCTTGGCCCCCGGCGCCCAAGACGGCTACACCTTC. Protein sequence: CASSLAPGAQDGYTF.

The sample holds many counts of this clone. V and J are TRBV2 and TRBJ1-2; 10 bases are shared with TRBD1. The J segment lost 5 bases and the V segment lost 6 bases, leaving 6 bases of the junction unmatched. Per germline, CDR1 SNHLY and CDR2 FYNNEI. This CDR3 contains 14 residues. CDR3 in amino acids: CASRDDRGQYGYTF. The DNA of the CDR3 is TGTGCCAGCAGAGATGACAGGGGGCAATATGGCTACACCTTC.

J is TRBJ1-5 and V is TRBV20-1; D gene ambiguous. V was shortened by 5 bases and J by 3 bases, with 11 bases between the two germline ends. Germline CDR1 is DFQATT and CDR2 is SNEGSKA (reference sequence). The CDR3 is 13 residues long. CDR3 sequence reads: CSAGDGINQPQHF. DNA for the CDR3: TGCAGTGCTGGGGATGGTATCAATCAGCCCCAGCATTTT.

In its sample, this clone was seen many times. This sequence joins TRBV18 and TRBJ1-6; D perhaps matches TRBD1 (5 bases). The V and J ends lost 6 bases and 4 bases respectively, with 7 bases between them. The CDR3 consists of 13 residues. The germline V gene encodes CDR1 KGHSH and CDR2 LQKENI. Here the CDR3 DNA reads TGTGCCAGCTCCGACAGTTATAATTCACCCCTCCACTTT. Translated, it gives CASSDSYNSPLHF.

The chain recombines TRBV7-2 with TRBJ2-5; D is unclear. Germline V gives CDR1 SGHTA, CDR2 FQGNSA. The V end lost 1 base, the J end lost 4 bases, and 16 bases lay between the germline ends. CDR3 length equals 16 residues. The CDR3 region has the DNA TGTGCCAGCAGCTTAGGGGCAGGTACTATGGGAGAGACCCAGTACTTC. Its translation is CASSLGAGTMGETQYF.

This clone has a handful of counts. Possible read error: a much larger clone is one base away. The chain recombines TRBV4-2 with TRBJ1-4, with 8 bases lining up with TRBD1. The germline CDR1 and CDR2 sequences are LGHNA and YNFKEQ. The CDR3 loop spans 16 amino acids. The CDR3, as DNA: TGTGCCAGCAGCCAACTCGGACAGGGCGTCCATGAAAACCTGTTTTTT. Its translation is CASSQLGQGVHENLFF.

The chain recombines TRBV6-1 with TRBJ2-1, with a possible D match to TRBD2 (6 bases). Trimming took 6 bases from V and 4 from J, leaving 13 bases between them. There are 14 residues in the CDR3. CDR1 MNHNS and CDR2 SASEGT come from the germline V gene. The CDR3 nucleotides read TGTGCCAGCAGCCCCTTGGAGGGATACAATGAGCAGTTCTTC. This gives the protein CASSPLEGYNEQFF.